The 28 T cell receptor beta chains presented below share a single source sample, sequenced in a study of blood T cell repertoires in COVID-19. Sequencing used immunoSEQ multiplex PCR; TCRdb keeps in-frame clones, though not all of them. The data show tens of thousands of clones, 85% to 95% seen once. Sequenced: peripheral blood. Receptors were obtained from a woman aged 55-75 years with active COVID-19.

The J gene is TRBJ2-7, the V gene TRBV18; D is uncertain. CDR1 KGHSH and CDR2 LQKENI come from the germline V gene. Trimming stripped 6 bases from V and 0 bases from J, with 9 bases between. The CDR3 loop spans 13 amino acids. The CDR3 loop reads CASSFTRSYEQYF. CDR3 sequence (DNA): TGTGCCAGCTCCTTTACTCGCTCCTACGAGCAGTACTTC.

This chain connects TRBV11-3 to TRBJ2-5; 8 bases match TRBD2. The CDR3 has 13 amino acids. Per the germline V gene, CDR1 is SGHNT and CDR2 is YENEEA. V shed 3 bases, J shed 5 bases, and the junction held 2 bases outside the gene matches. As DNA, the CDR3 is TGTGCCAGCAGCTTGGGCGGGGGGGAGACCCAGTACTTC. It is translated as CASSLGGGETQYF.

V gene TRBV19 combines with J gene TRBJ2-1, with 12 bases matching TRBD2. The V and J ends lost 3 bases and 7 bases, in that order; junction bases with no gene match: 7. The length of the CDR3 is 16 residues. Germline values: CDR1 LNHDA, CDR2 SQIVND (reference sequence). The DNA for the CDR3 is TGTGCCAGTAGTATGAGTCTAGCGGGAGGGATAAATGAGCAGTTCTTC. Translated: CASSMSLAGGINEQFF.

This CDR3 is CASSLALGDSYGYTF. The CDR3 bases are TGTGCCAGCAGCTTAGCCCTGGGGGACAGCTATGGCTACACCTTC. V usage is TRBV11-2 and J usage is TRBJ1-2; 7 nucleotides match TRBD1. After removal of 1 base from V and 4 bases from J, the junction contained 6 bases not matched to a gene. The CDR3 totals 15 residues. The germline V gene encodes CDR1 SGHAT and CDR2 FQNNGV. Variable domain in full (rest from reference TRBV11-2 and TRBJ1-2): EAGVAQSPRYKIIEKRQSVAFWCNPISGHATLYWYQQILGQGPKLLIQFQNNGVVDDSQLPKDRFSAERLKGVDSTLKIQPAKLEDSAVYLCASSLALGDSYGYTFGSGTRLTVV.

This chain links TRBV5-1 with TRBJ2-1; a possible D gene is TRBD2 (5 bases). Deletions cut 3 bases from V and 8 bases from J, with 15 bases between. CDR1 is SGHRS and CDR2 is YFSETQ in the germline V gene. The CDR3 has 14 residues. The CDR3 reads CASSSLLRGDEQFF. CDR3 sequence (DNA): TGCGCCAGCAGCTCTTTACTCCGGGGAGATGAGCAGTTCTTC.

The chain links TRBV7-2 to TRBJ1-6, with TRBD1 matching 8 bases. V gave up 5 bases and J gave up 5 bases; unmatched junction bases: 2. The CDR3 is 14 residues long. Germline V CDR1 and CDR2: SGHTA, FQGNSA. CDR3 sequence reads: CASSLQGDNSPLHF. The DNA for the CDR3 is TGTGCCAGCAGCCTACAGGGGGATAATTCACCCCTCCACTTT.

For the CDR3, the DNA is TGTGCCAGCAGCCCCAGTCAGGGCCCCTACGAGCAGTACTTC. It specifies CASSPSQGPYEQYF. The gene calls are TRBV5-5 and TRBJ2-7; D might be TRBD1 (5 bases). Germline V gene sequence: CDR1 SGHKS, CDR2 YYEKEE (reference sequence). V lost 4 bases and J lost 2, with 13 bases in between. The CDR3 totals 14 residues.

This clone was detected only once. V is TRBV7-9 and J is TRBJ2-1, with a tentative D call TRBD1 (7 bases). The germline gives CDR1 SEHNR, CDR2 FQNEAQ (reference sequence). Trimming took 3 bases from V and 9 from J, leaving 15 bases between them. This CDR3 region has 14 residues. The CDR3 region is CASSLELQGGEQFF. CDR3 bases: TGTGCCAGCAGCTTGGAACTTCAGGGGGGTGAGCAGTTCTTC.

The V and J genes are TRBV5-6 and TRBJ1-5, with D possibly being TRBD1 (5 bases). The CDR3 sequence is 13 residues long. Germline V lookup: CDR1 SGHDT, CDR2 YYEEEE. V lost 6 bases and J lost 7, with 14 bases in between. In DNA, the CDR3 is TGTGCCAGCACGAAGGGGTTTGAACAGCCCCAGCATTTT. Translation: CASTKGFEQPQHF. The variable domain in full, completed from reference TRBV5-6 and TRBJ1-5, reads DAGVTQSPTHLIKTRGQQVTLRCSPKSGHDTVSWYQQALGQGPQFIFQYYEEEERQRGNFPDRFSGHQFPNYSSELNVNALLLGDSALYLCASTKGFEQPQHFGDGTRLSIL.

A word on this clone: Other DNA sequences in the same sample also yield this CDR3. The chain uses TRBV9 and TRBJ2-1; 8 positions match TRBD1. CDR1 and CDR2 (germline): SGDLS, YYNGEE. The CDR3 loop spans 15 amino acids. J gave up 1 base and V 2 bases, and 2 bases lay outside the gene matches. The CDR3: CASSVGQGSYNEQFF. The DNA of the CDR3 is TGTGCCAGCAGCGTCGGACAGGGATCCTACAATGAGCAGTTCTTC.

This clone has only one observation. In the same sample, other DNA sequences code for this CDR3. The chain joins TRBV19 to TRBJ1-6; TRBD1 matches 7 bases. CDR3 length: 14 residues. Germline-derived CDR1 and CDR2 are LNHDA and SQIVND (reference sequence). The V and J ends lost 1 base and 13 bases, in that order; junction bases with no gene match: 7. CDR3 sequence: CASSIVGGESPLHF. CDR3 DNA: TGTGCCAGTAGTATAGTAGGGGGCGAGTCGCCCCTCCACTTT.

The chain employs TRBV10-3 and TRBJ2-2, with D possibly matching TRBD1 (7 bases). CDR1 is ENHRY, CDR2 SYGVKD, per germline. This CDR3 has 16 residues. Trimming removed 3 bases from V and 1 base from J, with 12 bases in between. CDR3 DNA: TGTGCCATCAGTGATGGAGGGGGCGGGAACACCGGGGAGCTGTTTTTT. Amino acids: CAISDGGGGNTGELFF.

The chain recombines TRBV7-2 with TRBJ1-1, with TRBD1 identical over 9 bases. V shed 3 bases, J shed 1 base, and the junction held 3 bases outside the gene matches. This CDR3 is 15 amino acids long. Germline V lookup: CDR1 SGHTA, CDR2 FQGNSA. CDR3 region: CASSFDRGKNTEAFF. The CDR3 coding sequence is TGTGCCAGCAGCTTCGACAGGGGGAAGAACACTGAAGCTTTCTTT.

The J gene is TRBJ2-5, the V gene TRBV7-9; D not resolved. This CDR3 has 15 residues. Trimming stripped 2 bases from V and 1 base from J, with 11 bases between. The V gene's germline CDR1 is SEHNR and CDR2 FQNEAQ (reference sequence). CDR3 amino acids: CASSLSAASQETQYF. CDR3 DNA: TGTGCCAGCAGCTTATCGGCAGCTAGCCAAGAGACCCAGTACTTC. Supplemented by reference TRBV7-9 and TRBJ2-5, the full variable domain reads DTGVSQNPRHKITKRGQNVTFRCDPISEHNRLYWYRQTLGQGPEFLTYFQNEAQLEKSRLLSDRFSAERPKGSFSTLEIQRTEQGDSAMYLCASSLSAASQETQYFGPGTRLLVL.

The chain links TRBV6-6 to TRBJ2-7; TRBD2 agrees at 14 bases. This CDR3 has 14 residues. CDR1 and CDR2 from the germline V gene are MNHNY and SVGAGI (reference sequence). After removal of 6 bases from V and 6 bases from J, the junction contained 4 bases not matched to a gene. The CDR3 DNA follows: TGTGCCAGCAGCCCTGGACTAGCGGGAGGCGAGCAGTACTTC. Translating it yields CASSPGLAGGEQYF.

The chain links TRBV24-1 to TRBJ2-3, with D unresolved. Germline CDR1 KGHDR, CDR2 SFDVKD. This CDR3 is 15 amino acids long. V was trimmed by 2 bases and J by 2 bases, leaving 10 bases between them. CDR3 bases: TGTGCCACCAGTGATTCTTCCAGATACACAGATACGCAGTATTTT. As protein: CATSDSSRYTDTQYF.

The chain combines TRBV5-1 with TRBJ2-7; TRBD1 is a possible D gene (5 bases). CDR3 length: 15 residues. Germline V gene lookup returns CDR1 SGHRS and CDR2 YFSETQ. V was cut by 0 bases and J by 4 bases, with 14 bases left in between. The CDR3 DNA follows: TGCGCCAGCAGCTTGGGACAGACCGTTTCTTACGAGCAGTACTTC. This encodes CASSLGQTVSYEQYF.

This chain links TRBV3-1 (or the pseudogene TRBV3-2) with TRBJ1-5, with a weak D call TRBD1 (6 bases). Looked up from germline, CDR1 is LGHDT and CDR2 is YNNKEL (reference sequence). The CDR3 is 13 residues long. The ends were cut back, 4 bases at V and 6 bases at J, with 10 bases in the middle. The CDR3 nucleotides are TGTGCCAGCAGCCCGAGAGGGGGTCAGCCCCAGCATTTT. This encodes CASSPRGGQPQHF.

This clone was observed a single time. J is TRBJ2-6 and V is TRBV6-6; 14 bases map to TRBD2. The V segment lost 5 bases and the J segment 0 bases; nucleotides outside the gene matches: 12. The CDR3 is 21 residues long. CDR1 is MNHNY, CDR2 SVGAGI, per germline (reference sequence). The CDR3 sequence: CASSLGGLAGVWGSGANVLTF. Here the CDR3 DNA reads TGTGCCAGCAGTCTAGGGGGACTAGCGGGAGTCTGGGGCTCTGGGGCCAACGTCCTGACTTTC.

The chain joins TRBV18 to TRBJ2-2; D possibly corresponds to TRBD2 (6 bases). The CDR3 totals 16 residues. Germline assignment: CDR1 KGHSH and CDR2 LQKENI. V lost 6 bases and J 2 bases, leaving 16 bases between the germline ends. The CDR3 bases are TGTGCCAGCTCCCCGGGAGTCGGGGCTAACACCGGGGAGCTGTTTTTT. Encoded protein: CASSPGVGANTGELFF.

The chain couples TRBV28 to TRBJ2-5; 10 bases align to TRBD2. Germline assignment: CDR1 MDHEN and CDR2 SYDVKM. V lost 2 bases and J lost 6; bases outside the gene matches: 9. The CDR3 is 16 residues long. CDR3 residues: CASSLSQAGGPKTQYF. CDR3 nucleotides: TGTGCCAGCAGTTTAAGTCAAGCGGGGGGGCCAAAGACCCAGTACTTC.

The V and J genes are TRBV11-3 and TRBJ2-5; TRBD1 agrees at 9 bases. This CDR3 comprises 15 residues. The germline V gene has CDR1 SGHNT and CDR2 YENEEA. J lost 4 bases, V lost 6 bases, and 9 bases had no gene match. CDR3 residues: CASSPGTGNGETQYF. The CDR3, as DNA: TGTGCCAGCAGTCCCGGGACAGGGAACGGAGAGACCCAGTACTTC.

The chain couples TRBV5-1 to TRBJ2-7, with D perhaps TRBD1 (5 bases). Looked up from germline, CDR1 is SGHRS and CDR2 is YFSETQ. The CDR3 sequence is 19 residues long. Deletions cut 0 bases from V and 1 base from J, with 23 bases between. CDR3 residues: CASSLGSRYRGGASYEQYF. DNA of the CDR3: TGCGCCAGCAGCTTGGGCAGCCGCTATAGGGGTGGTGCGTCCTACGAGCAGTACTTC.

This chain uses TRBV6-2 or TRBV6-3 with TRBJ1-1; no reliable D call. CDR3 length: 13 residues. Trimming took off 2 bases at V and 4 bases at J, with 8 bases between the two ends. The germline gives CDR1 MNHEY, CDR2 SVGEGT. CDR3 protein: CASSYLGSTEAFF. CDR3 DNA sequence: TGTGCCAGCAGTTACCTAGGGAGCACTGAAGCTTTCTTT.

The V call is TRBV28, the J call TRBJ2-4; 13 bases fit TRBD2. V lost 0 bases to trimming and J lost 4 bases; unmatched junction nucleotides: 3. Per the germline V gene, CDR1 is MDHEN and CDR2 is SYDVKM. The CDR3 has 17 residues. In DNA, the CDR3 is TGTGCCAGCAGTTTATGGGGACTAGCGGGAAGAAAAAACATTCAGTACTTC. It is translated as CASSLWGLAGRKNIQYF.

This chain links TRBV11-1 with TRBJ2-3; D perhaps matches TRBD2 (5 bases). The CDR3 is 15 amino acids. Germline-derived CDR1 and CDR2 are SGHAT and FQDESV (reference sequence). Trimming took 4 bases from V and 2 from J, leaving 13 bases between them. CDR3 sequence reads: CASSSPTRDTDTQYF. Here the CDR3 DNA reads TGTGCCAGCAGCTCGCCAACCCGGGACACAGATACGCAGTATTTT. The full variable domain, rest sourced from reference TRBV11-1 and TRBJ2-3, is EAEVAQSPRYKITEKSQAVAFWCDPISGHATLYWYRQILGQGPELLVQFQDESVVDDSQLPKDRFSAERLKGVDSTLKIQPAELGDSAMYLCASSSPTRDTDTQYFGPGTRLTVL.

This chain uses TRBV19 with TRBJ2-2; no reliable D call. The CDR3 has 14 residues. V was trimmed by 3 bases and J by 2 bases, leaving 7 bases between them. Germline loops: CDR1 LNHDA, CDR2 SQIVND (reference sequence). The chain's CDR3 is CASSIARNTGELFF. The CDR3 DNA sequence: TGTGCCAGTAGTATTGCCAGAAACACCGGGGAGCTGTTTTTT.

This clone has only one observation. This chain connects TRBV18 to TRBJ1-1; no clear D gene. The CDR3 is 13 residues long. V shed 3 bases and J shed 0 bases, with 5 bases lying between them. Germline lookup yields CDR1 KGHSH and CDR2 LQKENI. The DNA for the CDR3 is TGTGCCAGCTCACCCCAGGTGAACACTGAAGCTTTCTTT. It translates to CASSPQVNTEAFF. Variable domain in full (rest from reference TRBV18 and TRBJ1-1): NAGVMQNPRHLVRRRGQEARLRCSPMKGHSHVYWYRQLPEEGLKFMVYLQKENIIDESGMPKERFSAEFPKEGPSILRIQQVVRGDSAAYFCASSPQVNTEAFFGQGTRLTVV.